This record covers a single TCR beta chain. Its antigen is currently unknown. The sample is drawn from a study of T cells expressing NK-cell markers. Across the study: From sorted CD3+CD56+NKG2C+, CD3+CD56+NKG2C- and CD3+CD56-NKG2C+ T cells came the TCR beta repertoires. Seropositivity for HCMV was found in seven of the eight sequenced donors, with one seronegative. General study findings and limits: NKG2C+ dominant clonotypes from 5 to 7 donors made up about 1.0-7.5% of CD8+ T cells.

It was by 5'RACE template switching with UMIs that TCR beta cDNA was made. TCRdb reanalyzed the 5' RACE reads and collapses them to one entry per CDR3 protein, without DNA. Its table records 130,000 to 150,000 distinct CDR3 sequences. The CDR3 has 19 residues. V gene TRBV12-3 or TRBV12-4 combines with J gene TRBJ2-1; TCRdb outputs TRBD2, but without DNA this stays unchecked. The clonotype was recovered from a young man in good health. Source material: blood T cells: a sorted CD56 or NKG2C T cell subset, CD4+ or CD8+ T cells, or bulk PBMC T cells (not recorded which). The CDR3 region is CASSLPGTSGRINYNEQFF.